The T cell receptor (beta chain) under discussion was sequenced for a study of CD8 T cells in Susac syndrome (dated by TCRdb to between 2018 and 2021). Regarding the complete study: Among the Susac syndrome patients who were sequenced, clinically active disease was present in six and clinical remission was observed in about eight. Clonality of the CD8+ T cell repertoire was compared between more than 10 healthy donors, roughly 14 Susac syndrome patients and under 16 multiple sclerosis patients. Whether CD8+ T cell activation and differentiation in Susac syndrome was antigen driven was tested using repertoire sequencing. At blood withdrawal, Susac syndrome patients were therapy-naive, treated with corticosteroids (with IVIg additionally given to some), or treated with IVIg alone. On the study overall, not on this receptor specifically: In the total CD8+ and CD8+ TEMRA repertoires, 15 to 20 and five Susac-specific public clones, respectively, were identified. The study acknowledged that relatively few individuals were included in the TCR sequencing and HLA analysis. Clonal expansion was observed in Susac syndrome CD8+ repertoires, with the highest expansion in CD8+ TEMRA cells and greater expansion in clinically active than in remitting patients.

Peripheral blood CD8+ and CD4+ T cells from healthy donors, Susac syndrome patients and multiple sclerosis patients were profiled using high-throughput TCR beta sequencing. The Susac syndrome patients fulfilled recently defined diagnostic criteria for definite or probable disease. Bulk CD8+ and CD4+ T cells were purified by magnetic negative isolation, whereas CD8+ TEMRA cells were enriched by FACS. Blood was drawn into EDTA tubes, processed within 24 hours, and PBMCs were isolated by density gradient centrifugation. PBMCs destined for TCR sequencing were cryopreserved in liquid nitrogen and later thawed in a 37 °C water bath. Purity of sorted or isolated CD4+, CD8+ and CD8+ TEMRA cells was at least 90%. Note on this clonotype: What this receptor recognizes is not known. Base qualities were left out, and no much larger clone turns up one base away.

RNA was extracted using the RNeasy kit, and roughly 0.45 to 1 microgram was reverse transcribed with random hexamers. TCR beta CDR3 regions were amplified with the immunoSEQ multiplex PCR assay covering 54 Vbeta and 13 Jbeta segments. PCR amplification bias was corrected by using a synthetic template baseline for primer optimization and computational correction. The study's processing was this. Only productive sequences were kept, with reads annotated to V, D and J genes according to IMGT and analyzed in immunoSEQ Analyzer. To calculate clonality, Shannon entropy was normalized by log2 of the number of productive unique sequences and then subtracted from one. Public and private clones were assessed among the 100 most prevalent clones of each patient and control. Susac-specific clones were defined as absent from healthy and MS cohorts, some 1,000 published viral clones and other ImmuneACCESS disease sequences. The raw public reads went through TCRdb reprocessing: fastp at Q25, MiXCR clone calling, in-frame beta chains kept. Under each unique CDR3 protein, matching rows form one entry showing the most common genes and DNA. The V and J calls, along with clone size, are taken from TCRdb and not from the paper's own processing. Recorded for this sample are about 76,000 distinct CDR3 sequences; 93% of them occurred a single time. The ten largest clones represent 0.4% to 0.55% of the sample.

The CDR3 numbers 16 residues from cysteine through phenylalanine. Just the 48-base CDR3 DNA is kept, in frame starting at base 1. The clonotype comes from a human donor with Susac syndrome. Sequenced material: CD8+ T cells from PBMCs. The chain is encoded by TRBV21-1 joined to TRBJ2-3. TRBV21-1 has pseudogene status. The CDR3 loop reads CASKNELRQNTDTQYF. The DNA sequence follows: TGTGCCAGCAAAAACGAACTGCGGCAGAACACAGATACGCAGTATTTT.